Following are 27 T cell receptor beta chains from one sample sequenced in a study of blood T cell repertoires in COVID-19. The repertoire was sequenced with immunoSEQ multiplex PCR; TCRdb's copy has only in-frame clones and lacks some. The repertoire holds around 250,000 clones, approximately 82% seen once, with over 4% in the top ten. Sequencing input: PBMCs or T cells enriched from blood (not recorded which). These receptors all come from a man in his forties who had been exposed to COVID-19.

The chain couples TRBV4-2 to TRBJ2-7, with D possibly being TRBD2 (5 bases). This CDR3 is 14 amino acids long. Between the trimmed V and J ends, which lost 1 base and 3 bases, there was a span of 10 bases. CDR1 is LGHNA and CDR2 is YNFKEQ in the germline V gene. This CDR3 reads CASSQGRGRYEQYF. The CDR3 region has the DNA TGTGCCAGCAGCCAAGGAAGAGGGCGCTACGAGCAGTACTTC.

The chain carries TRBV9 and TRBJ1-3; D unresolved. The V end was cut by 1 base, the J end by 6 bases, with 8 bases between. The CDR3 has 13 residues. Germline CDR1 SGDLS, CDR2 YYNGEE. The CDR3 sequence is CASSVPAENTIYF. The DNA for the CDR3 is TGTGCCAGCAGCGTACCGGCGGAAAACACCATATATTTT.

V is TRBV18 and J is TRBJ1-5; TRBD1 might be the D (5 bases). V was shortened by 2 bases and J by 6 bases, with 8 bases between the two germline ends. CDR3 length equals 13 residues. The V gene's germline CDR1 is KGHSH and CDR2 LQKENI. This CDR3 reads CASSPNGGQPQHF. The DNA for the CDR3 is TGTGCCAGCTCACCAAACGGGGGTCAGCCCCAGCATTTT.

V gene TRBV5-6 combines with J gene TRBJ2-2; 9 bases fit TRBD2. The CDR3 spans 16 residues. Germline-derived CDR1 and CDR2 are SGHDT and YYEEEE. V lost 0 bases, J lost 6 bases, and 6 bases stayed unmatched. The DNA of the CDR3 is TGTGCCAGCAGCTTGGCCTTTACTAGCGGGTCCGGGGAGCTGTTTTTT. This sequence encodes CASSLAFTSGSGELFF.

In its sample, this clone was seen a few times. The chain combines TRBV2 with TRBJ1-5, with TRBD1 matching over 9 bases. This CDR3 spans 15 amino acids. Losses at the gene ends were 4 bases for V and 4 bases for J; bases not matched to a gene: 5. CDR1 and CDR2 from the germline V gene are SNHLY and FYNNEI. Here the CDR3 DNA reads TGTGCCAGCAGTGCCGGGACAGGGAAGAATCAGCCCCAGCATTTT. Protein sequence: CASSAGTGKNQPQHF. The complete variable domain, with remaining parts taken from reference TRBV2 and TRBJ1-5, reads EPEVTQTPSHQVTQMGQEVILRCVPISNHLYFYWYRQILGQKVEFLVSFYNNEISEKSEIFDDQFSVERPDGSNFTLKIRSTKLEDSAMYFCASSAGTGKNQPQHFGDGTRLSIL.

This clone is a singleton in its sample. The rearrangement links TRBV7-3 to TRBJ2-1, with D perhaps TRBD1 (6 bases). The V gene lost 3 bases and the J gene lost 1 base, with 10 bases spanning the gap. CDR3 length: 15 residues. CDR1 and CDR2 from the germline V gene are SGHTA and FQGTGA. CDR3 protein: CASSLEGQSYNEQFF. CDR3 coding DNA: TGTGCCAGCAGCTTGGAAGGACAGTCCTACAATGAGCAGTTCTTC.

The gene calls are TRBV7-9 and TRBJ2-1, with TRBD1 as a possible D gene (6 bases). The CDR3 totals 15 residues. The V end was cut by 6 bases, the J end by 6 bases, with 18 bases between. The germline V gene has CDR1 SEHNR and CDR2 FQNEAQ (reference sequence). The CDR3 nucleotides are TGTGCCAGCAGGCCAGGGGCTCTTGCTTCCAATGAGCAGTTCTTC. It specifies CASRPGALASNEQFF.

V usage is TRBV30 and J usage is TRBJ1-2, with D unclear. The germline gives CDR1 GTSNPN, CDR2 SVGIG (reference sequence). This CDR3 comprises 12 residues. Trimming cost V 3 bases and J 4 bases, with 9 bases left between them. CDR3 in amino acids: CAWRAQFYGYTF. The CDR3 DNA sequence: TGTGCCTGGAGAGCACAGTTCTATGGCTACACCTTC.

The chain couples TRBV7-3 to TRBJ2-1, with TRBD1 as a possible D gene (5 bases). Per germline, CDR1 SGHTA and CDR2 FQGTGA. This CDR3 has 14 residues. V gave up 2 bases and J gave up 10 bases, with 15 bases separating them. The CDR3: CASSLARARGEQFF. DNA of the CDR3: TGTGCCAGCAGCTTAGCCAGGGCCCGTGGGGAGCAGTTCTTC.

In DNA, the CDR3 is TGTGCCAGCAGTGCCCGGAGTAGCGGGAGGACTTACCAAGAGACCCAGTACTTC. It translates to CASSARSSGRTYQETQYF. The genes are TRBV2 and TRBJ2-5; 10 nucleotides match TRBD2. The junction had 11 bases not matched to a gene; V was cut back by 4 bases and J by 0 bases. This CDR3 spans 18 amino acids. CDR1 and CDR2 from the germline V gene are SNHLY and FYNNEI.

This chain connects TRBV7-9 to TRBJ2-7; 9 positions agree with TRBD1. CDR3 length: 15 residues. J gave up 6 bases and V 8 bases, and 14 bases lay outside the gene matches. From germline, CDR1 is SEHNR and CDR2 FQNEAQ (reference sequence). This chain's CDR3 is CASQTPGQGFFEQYF. As DNA, the CDR3 is TGTGCCAGCCAGACCCCGGGACAGGGTTTTTTCGAGCAGTACTTC. The full variable domain, with the rest looked up from reference TRBV7-9 and TRBJ2-7, is DTGVSQNPRHKITKRGQNVTFRCDPISEHNRLYWYRQTLGQGPEFLTYFQNEAQLEKSRLLSDRFSAERPKGSFSTLEIQRTEQGDSAMYLCASQTPGQGFFEQYFGPGTRLTVT.

This chain links TRBV18 with TRBJ2-7; 8 nucleotides agree with TRBD1. This CDR3 is 13 amino acids long. The trim removed 4 bases at V and 7 bases at J, leaving 6 bases unmatched. CDR1 is KGHSH and CDR2 is LQKENI in the germline V gene. The CDR3 sequence is CASSRGQDVEQYF. The CDR3 coding sequence is TGTGCCAGCTCACGGGGACAGGACGTGGAGCAGTACTTC.

The chain links TRBV5-4 to TRBJ1-3; D ambiguous. There are 12 residues in the CDR3. V gave up 5 bases and J gave up 3 bases, with 6 bases separating them. Germline V gives CDR1 SGHNT, CDR2 YYREEE (reference sequence). The chain's CDR3 is CASRADGNTIYF. DNA for the CDR3: TGTGCCAGCAGGGCTGATGGAAACACCATATATTTT.

This rearrangement joins TRBV30 to TRBJ1-3; unclear D gene. CDR3 length equals 13 residues. Trimming cost V 4 bases and J 0 bases, with 7 bases left between them. Germline-derived CDR1 and CDR2 are GTSNPN and SVGIG (reference sequence). CDR3 nucleotide sequence: TGTGCCTGGACATCCATCTCTGGAAACACCATATATTTT. This codes for CAWTSISGNTIYF.

The chain joins TRBV18 to TRBJ2-7; 8 nucleotides align to TRBD1. Looked up from germline, CDR1 is KGHSH and CDR2 is LQKENI. Trimming cost V 2 bases and J 2 bases; bases outside gene matches: 5. The CDR3 extends over 15 amino acids. The CDR3 DNA sequence: TGTGCCAGCTCACCAGGGCAGGGGGCAACCTACGAGCAGTACTTC. Its protein product is CASSPGQGATYEQYF. The variable domain in full, completed from reference TRBV18 and TRBJ2-7, reads NAGVMQNPRHLVRRRGQEARLRCSPMKGHSHVYWYRQLPEEGLKFMVYLQKENIIDESGMPKERFSAEFPKEGPSILRIQQVVRGDSAAYFCASSPGQGATYEQYFGPGTRLTVT.

The rearrangement joins TRBV19 to TRBJ1-4; weak D call: TRBD1 (6 bases). The CDR3 sequence is 21 residues long. V gave up 0 bases and J gave up 5 bases, with 28 bases separating them. Per the germline V gene, CDR1 is LNHDA and CDR2 is SQIVND (reference sequence). Written as DNA, the CDR3 is TGTGCCAGTAGTATAGATTGGGACATACCGCCGGTAGGGCCCGTCAATGAAAAACTGTTTTTT. Translation gives CASSIDWDIPPVGPVNEKLFF.

The V and J genes are TRBV10-3 and TRBJ2-1; D gene unclear. Trimming removed 6 bases from V and 2 bases from J, with 11 bases in between. From germline, CDR1 is ENHRY and CDR2 SYGVKD. The length of the CDR3 is 14 residues. The CDR3 DNA follows: TGTGCCATCAGAGACACCAAACCCTACAATGAGCAGTTCTTC. Protein: CAIRDTKPYNEQFF.

The genes are TRBV18 and TRBJ1-6, with D unresolved. The length of the CDR3 is 13 residues. The V end lost 2 bases, the J end lost 7 bases, and 6 bases lay between the germline ends. Germline CDR1 reads KGHSH; CDR2 reads LQKENI. As DNA, the CDR3 is TGTGCCAGCTCACCATCGTTCAATTCACCCCTCCACTTT. It specifies CASSPSFNSPLHF.

The V and J genes are TRBV18 and TRBJ2-5; perhaps TRBD1 as D (6 bases). V lost 3 bases and J 3 bases, leaving 17 bases between the germline ends. The CDR3 loop spans 16 amino acids. Germline V gene data show CDR1 as KGHSH and CDR2 as LQKENI. In nucleotides, the CDR3 is TGTGCCAGCTCACCTTTGCCACAAACAGGGAAAGAGACCCAGTACTTC. Its protein is CASSPLPQTGKETQYF.

This chain joins TRBV30 and TRBJ2-7; TRBD2 agrees at 13 bases. This CDR3 has 15 amino acids. Germline CDR1 reads GTSNPN; CDR2 reads SVGIG (reference sequence). With V trimmed by 5 bases and J by 7 bases, 11 bases remained unmatched. In nucleotides, the CDR3 is TGTGCCTGGGGTCCCGGACTAGCGGGAGTTCGAGAGCAGTACTTC. This sequence encodes CAWGPGLAGVREQYF.

The chain employs TRBV16 and TRBJ1-1, with TRBD1 as a possible D gene (5 bases). CDR1 is KGHSY, CDR2 FQNENV, per germline. V lost 6 bases to trimming and J lost 1 base, with 18 bases between them. The CDR3 is made up of 16 amino acids. In DNA form, the CDR3 reads TGTGCCAGCAGACGCTCCGGGGGTACGCAGAACACTGAAGCTTTCTTT. Translated: CASRRSGGTQNTEAFF.

The table lists this clone with a count of one. V is TRBV19 and J is TRBJ1-1, with a possible D match to TRBD1 (5 bases). Trimming removed 7 bases at V and 0 bases at J, with 9 bases between. The CDR3 runs to 13 residues. From germline, CDR1 is LNHDA and CDR2 SQIVND (reference sequence). CDR3 amino acids: CASKRQLNTEAFF. In nucleotides, the CDR3 is TGTGCCAGTAAAAGACAGTTGAACACTGAAGCTTTCTTT.

This clone was detected only once. This chain uses TRBV4-2 with TRBJ1-2; D uncertain. Trimming removed 0 bases at V and 4 bases at J, with 9 bases between. The CDR3 has 14 amino acids. Germline-derived CDR1 and CDR2 are LGHNA and YNFKEQ. CDR3 in amino acids: CASSQEVQSYGYTF. DNA of the CDR3: TGTGCCAGCAGCCAAGAGGTACAGTCCTATGGCTACACCTTC.

The chain combines TRBV11-2 with TRBJ2-2, with TRBD1 matching 9 bases. CDR1 and CDR2 (germline): SGHAT, FQNNGV. J was trimmed by 0 bases and V by 4 bases; bases with no gene match: 3. The CDR3 consists of 16 residues. The CDR3 nucleotides read TGTGCCAGCAGCTCAAGGACAGGGGCGAACACCGGGGAGCTGTTTTTT. This gives the protein CASSSRTGANTGELFF.

This clone has more than one count but fewer than ten. The chain couples TRBV7-9 to TRBJ2-7; 7 nucleotides line up with TRBD1. Germline V CDR1 and CDR2: SEHNR, FQNEAQ (reference sequence). CDR3 size: 14 residues. Trimming took 2 bases from V and 6 from J; bases not matched to a gene: 7. CDR3 amino acids: CASSLQGVNSEQYF. CDR3 DNA sequence: TGTGCCAGCAGCTTACAGGGGGTAAACAGCGAGCAGTACTTC.

The chain combines TRBV13 with TRBJ2-5; TRBD2 matches 8 bases. Trimming cost V 5 bases and J 4 bases; bases outside gene matches: 6. CDR3 length: 14 residues. Germline CDR1 reads PRHDT; CDR2 reads FYEKMQ (reference sequence). This CDR3 reads CASSSGTRGETQYF. DNA of the CDR3: TGTGCCAGCAGCAGCGGGACTAGAGGAGAGACCCAGTACTTC.

The chain is built from TRBV5-6 and TRBJ2-3; D is uncertain. V lost 3 bases, J lost 2 bases, and 10 bases lay in between. The CDR3 has 14 amino acids. Germline CDR1 reads SGHDT; CDR2 reads YYEEEE. CDR3 DNA sequence: TGTGCCAGCAGCTATGGCGGTTACACAGATACGCAGTATTTT. This gives the protein CASSYGGYTDTQYF. Variable domain in full (rest from reference TRBV5-6 and TRBJ2-3): DAGVTQSPTHLIKTRGQQVTLRCSPKSGHDTVSWYQQALGQGPQFIFQYYEEEERQRGNFPDRFSGHQFPNYSSELNVNALLLGDSALYLCASSYGGYTDTQYFGPGTRLTVL.